This entry lists 10 T cell receptor beta chains sequenced from one sample in a study of Ad26.COV2.S vaccination and SARS-CoV-2 variants. Some clones are missing from TCRdb's copy, which holds only in-frame ones; the method was immunoSEQ multiplex PCR. The sample yields around 300,000 clones, almost 90% seen once. Treatment here: around 19 received Ad26.COV2.S at low or high dose, single or two shots; 5 received placebo; per-sample allocation not given. Samples came from day 63 after the first vaccine or placebo injection. Sequencing used peripheral blood, obtained in a trial of Ad26.COV2.S vaccine versus placebo. The source is a person aged 18-65 years who received the Ad26.COV2.S COVID-19 vaccine or a placebo.

The chain joins TRBV4-3 to TRBJ1-3; D unclear. The CDR3 is 18 residues long. Germline CDR1 reads LGHNA; CDR2 reads YSLEER. V lost 0 bases, J lost 0 bases, and 15 bases lay in between. The CDR3 loop is CASSQERVQTSSGNTIYF. In DNA, the CDR3 is TGCGCCAGCAGCCAAGAGAGGGTCCAGACAAGCTCTGGAAACACCATATATTTT.

The chain links TRBV11-3 to TRBJ1-1, with D possibly matching TRBD1 (5 bases). Germline assignment: CDR1 SGHNT and CDR2 YENEEA. This CDR3 contains 17 residues. Trimming removed 6 bases from V and 1 base from J, with 21 bases in between. The CDR3: CASSVGGKAITNTEAFF. The CDR3 coding sequence is TGTGCCAGCAGTGTCGGGGGGAAAGCTATAACGAACACTGAAGCTTTCTTT. The entire variable domain, with the rest obtained from reference TRBV11-3 and TRBJ1-1, is as follows: EAGVVQSPRYKIIEKKQPVAFWCNPISGHNTLYWYLQNLGQGPELLIRYENEEAVDDSQLPKDRFSAERLKGVDSTLKIQPAELGDSAVYLCASSVGGKAITNTEAFFGQGTRLTVV.

This sequence joins TRBV18 and TRBJ2-5, with 13 bases that match TRBD2. CDR3 length equals 17 residues. The trim removed 4 bases at V and 2 bases at J, leaving 7 bases unmatched. Germline CDR1 reads KGHSH; CDR2 reads LQKENI. The CDR3 nucleotides read TGTGCCAGCTCACTTAGCGGACTAGCGGGAGCACAAGAGACCCAGTACTTC. Its protein is CASSLSGLAGAQETQYF.

The V call is TRBV10-1, the J call TRBJ1-1; D is unresolved. The CDR3 runs 12 residues. Germline CDR1 and CDR2: WNHNN and SYGVQD (reference sequence). V lost 4 bases, J lost 4 bases, and 7 bases lay in between. The CDR3 loop reads CASSVGFTEAFF. The CDR3 DNA is TGCGCCAGCAGTGTCGGGTTCACTGAAGCTTTCTTT.

The rearrangement links TRBV6-5 to TRBJ1-1, with no clear D. V lost 5 bases and J lost 10, with 14 bases in between. The CDR3 spans 12 residues. Per germline, CDR1 MNHEY and CDR2 SVGAGI. CDR3 DNA: TGTGCCAGCAGTCACGAGGTCCTTGGAGCTTTCTTT. Its translation is CASSHEVLGAFF.

The rearrangement links TRBV4-3 to TRBJ2-5; D remains ambiguous. This CDR3 comprises 14 residues. V dropped 2 bases and J dropped 1 base, with 8 bases sitting between them. Germline assignment: CDR1 LGHNA and CDR2 YSLEER. The CDR3 loop reads CASSQHGSQETQYF. The DNA of the CDR3 is TGCGCCAGCAGCCAACACGGATCCCAAGAGACCCAGTACTTC.

The gene calls are TRBV2 and TRBJ2-3, with D maybe TRBD2 (6 bases). Germline CDR1 SNHLY, CDR2 FYNNEI. Between the trimmed V and J ends, which lost 4 bases and 2 bases, there was a span of 13 bases. The CDR3 is 15 residues long. The CDR3 loop is CASSVYGGNTDTQYF. For the CDR3, the DNA is TGTGCCAGCAGTGTCTACGGGGGTAACACAGATACGCAGTATTTT.

The J gene is TRBJ2-7, the V gene TRBV5-1; TRBD1 is a possible D gene (5 bases). Germline V gives CDR1 SGHRS, CDR2 YFSETQ. The V and J ends lost 0 bases and 2 bases respectively, with 12 bases between them. The CDR3 totals 15 residues. The CDR3 DNA is TGCGCCAGCAGCTTGGCGGGCAGGGCCCCCTACGAGCAGTACTTC. Protein sequence: CASSLAGRAPYEQYF.

V and J are TRBV28 and TRBJ1-2; 7 bases agree with TRBD1. The CDR3 runs 15 residues. The germline gives CDR1 MDHEN, CDR2 SYDVKM. V lost 6 bases, J lost 3 bases, and 10 bases stayed unmatched. The CDR3 spells CASSLRAGGYYGYTF. CDR3 in DNA: TGTGCCAGCAGCCTCAGGGCAGGGGGGTACTATGGCTACACCTTC.

The chain combines TRBV11-1 with TRBJ2-1; D unresolved. The CDR3 runs 15 residues. Deletions cut 5 bases from V and 4 bases from J, with 15 bases between. CDR1 and CDR2 from the germline V gene are SGHAT and FQDESV (reference sequence). The CDR3 DNA reads TGTGCCAGCAGCCCCAGTCGATTAAGTTACAATGAGCAGTTCTTC. Translating it yields CASSPSRLSYNEQFF.